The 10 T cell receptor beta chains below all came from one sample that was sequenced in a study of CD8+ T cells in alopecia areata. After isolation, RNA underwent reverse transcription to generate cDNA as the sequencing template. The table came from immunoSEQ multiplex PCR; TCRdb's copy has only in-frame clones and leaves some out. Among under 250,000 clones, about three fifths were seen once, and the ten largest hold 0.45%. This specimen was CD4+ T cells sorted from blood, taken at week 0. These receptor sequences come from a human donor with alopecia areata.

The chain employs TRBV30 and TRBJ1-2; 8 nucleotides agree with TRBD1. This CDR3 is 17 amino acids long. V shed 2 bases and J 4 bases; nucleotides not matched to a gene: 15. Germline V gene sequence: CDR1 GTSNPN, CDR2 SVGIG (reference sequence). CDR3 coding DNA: TGTGCCTGGAGTAAGGGGACAGGCGGACTAAACCTCTATGGCTACACCTTC. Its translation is CAWSKGTGGLNLYGYTF.

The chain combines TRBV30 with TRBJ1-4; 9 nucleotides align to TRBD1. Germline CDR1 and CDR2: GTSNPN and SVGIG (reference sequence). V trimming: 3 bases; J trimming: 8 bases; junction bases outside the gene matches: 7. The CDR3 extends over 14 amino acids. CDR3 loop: CAWSTGTGNEKLFF. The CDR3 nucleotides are TGTGCCTGGAGCACCGGGACAGGGAACGAAAAACTGTTTTTT.

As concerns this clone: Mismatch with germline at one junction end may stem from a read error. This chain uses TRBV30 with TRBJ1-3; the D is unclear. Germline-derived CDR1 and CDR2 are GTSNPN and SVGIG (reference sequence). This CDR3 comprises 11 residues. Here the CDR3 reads CAWSVTSPPRF. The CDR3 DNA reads TGTGCCTGGAGTGTTACCTCCCCCCCACGGTTT.

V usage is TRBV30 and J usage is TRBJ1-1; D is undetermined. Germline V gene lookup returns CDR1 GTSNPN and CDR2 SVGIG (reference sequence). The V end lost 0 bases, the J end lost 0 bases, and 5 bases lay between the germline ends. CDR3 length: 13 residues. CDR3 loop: CAWSVPLNTEAFF. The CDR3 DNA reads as TGTGCCTGGAGTGTTCCATTGAACACTGAAGCTTTCTTT. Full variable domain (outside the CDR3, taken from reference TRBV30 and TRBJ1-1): SQTIHQWPATLVQPVGSPLSLECTVEGTSNPNLYWYRQAAGRGLQLLFYSVGIGQISSEVPQNLSASRPQDRQFILSSKKLLLSDSGFYLCAWSVPLNTEAFFGQGTRLTVV.

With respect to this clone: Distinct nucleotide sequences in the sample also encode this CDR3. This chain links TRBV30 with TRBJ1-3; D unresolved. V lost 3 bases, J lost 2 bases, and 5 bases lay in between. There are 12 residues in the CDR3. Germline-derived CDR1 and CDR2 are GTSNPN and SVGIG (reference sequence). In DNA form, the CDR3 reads TGTGCCTGGAGGAGGCCTGGAAACACCATATATTTT. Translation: CAWRRPGNTIYF.

The CDR3, as DNA: TGCAGTGCTAGTGACAGTGAAGCTTTCTTT. Translation: CSASDSEAFF. J is TRBJ1-1 and V is TRBV20-1, with D tentatively TRBD1 (5 bases). V was pared by 3 bases and J by 7 bases, with 6 bases between. Germline V gene lookup returns CDR1 DFQATT and CDR2 SNEGSKA (reference sequence). The CDR3 has 10 amino acids.

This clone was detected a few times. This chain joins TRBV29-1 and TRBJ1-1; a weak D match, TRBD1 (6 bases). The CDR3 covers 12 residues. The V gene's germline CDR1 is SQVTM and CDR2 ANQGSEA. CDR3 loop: CNAWDMNTEAFF. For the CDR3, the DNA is TGCAACGCTTGGGACATGAACACTGAAGCTTTCTTT.

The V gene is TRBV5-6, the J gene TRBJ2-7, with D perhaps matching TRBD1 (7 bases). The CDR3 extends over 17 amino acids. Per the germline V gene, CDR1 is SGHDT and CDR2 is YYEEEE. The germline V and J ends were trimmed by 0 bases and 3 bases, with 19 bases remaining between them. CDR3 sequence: CASSLEGAGGLYYEQYF. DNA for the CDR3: TGTGCCAGCAGCTTGGAGGGGGCCGGGGGCCTATACTACGAGCAGTACTTC.

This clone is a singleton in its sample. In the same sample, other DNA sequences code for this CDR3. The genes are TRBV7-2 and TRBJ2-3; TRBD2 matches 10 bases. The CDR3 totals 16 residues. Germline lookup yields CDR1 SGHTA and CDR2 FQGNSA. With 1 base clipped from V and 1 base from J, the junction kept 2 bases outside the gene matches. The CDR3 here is CASSLVGTSGTDTQYF. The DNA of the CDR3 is TGTGCCAGCAGCTTAGTTGGGACTAGCGGCACAGATACGCAGTATTTT. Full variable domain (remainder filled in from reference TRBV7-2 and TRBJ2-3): GAGVSQSPSNKVTEKGKDVELRCDPISGHTALYWYRQSLGQGLEFLIYFQGNSAPDKSGLPSDRFSAERTGGSVSTLTIQRTQQEDSAVYLCASSLVGTSGTDTQYFGPGTRLTVL.

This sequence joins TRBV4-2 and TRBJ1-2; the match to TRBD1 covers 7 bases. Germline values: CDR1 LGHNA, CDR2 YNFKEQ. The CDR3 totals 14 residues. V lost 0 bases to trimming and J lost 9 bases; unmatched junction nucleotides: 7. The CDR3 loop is CASSQEVRGLSYTF. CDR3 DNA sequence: TGTGCCAGCAGCCAAGAAGTTAGGGGGCTCAGCTACACCTTC.